This entry describes one TCR beta chain. The data originate from a study of response to subunit inactivated influenza vaccine. TCRdb re-derived calls from the RT-PCR reads in MiXCR, one entry per CDR3 protein. The sample holds just under 550,000 distinct CDR3 sequences, approximately 24% seen once. The V and J ends lost 6 bases and 6 bases respectively, with 15 bases between them. The CDR3 contains 14 residues. The same sample was also studied in work on T cells expressing NK-cell markers. That work states: The cDNA for TCR beta came from 5'RACE template switching with UMIs. Underlying the TCR beta repertoires were sorted CD3+CD56+NKG2C+, CD3+CD56+NKG2C- and CD3+CD56-NKG2C+ T cells. Sorting was restricted to alpha-beta TCR T cells by an anti-gamma-delta TCR antibody in several experiments.

The TCR comes from a man aged 45 to 65 who received an inactivated influenza vaccine. The sample here was CD4+ T cells sorted from PBMCs, taken roughly 13 days after vaccination. V is TRBV12-3 or TRBV12-4 and J is TRBJ2-1; weak D call: TRBD2 (6 bases). The DNA of the CDR3 is TGTGCCAGCAGACTTACTAGTAGCGGCAATGAGCAGTTCTTC. Protein: CASRLTSSGNEQFF.